Below, 32 T cell receptor beta chains from the same sample are listed, as sequenced in a study of blood T cell repertoires in COVID-19. Assay used: immunoSEQ multiplex PCR; TCRdb lists only in-frame clones, some missing. Of some 24,000 clones in the sample, about 89% were seen once. Sequenced sample: peripheral blood. The receptors derive from a man aged 50 to 60 with active COVID-19.

The chain uses TRBV13 and TRBJ2-3, with D possibly matching TRBD1 (5 bases). V was shortened by 8 bases and J by 4 bases, with 13 bases between the two germline ends. The CDR3 length is 13 residues. Germline lookup yields CDR1 PRHDT and CDR2 FYEKMQ (reference sequence). This chain's CDR3 is CASAAWGPDTQYF. As DNA, the CDR3 is TGTGCCAGCGCCGCGTGGGGCCCAGATACGCAGTATTTT.

This clone was seen just once. In DNA form, the CDR3 reads TGTGCCAGCAGCGTAGCAGGGCAAGAGACCCAGTACTTC. Protein: CASSVAGQETQYF. The rearrangement uses TRBV9 and TRBJ2-5; perhaps TRBD1 as D (5 bases). Trimming stripped 0 bases from V and 2 bases from J, with 5 bases between. The length of the CDR3 is 13 residues. CDR1 is SGDLS and CDR2 is YYNGEE in the germline V gene.

The J gene is TRBJ2-1, the V gene TRBV6-4; D is unresolved. Deletions cut 0 bases from V and 9 bases from J, with 12 bases between. The CDR3 covers 14 residues. CDR1 and CDR2 (germline): MRHNA, SNTAGT. The CDR3 DNA sequence: TGTGCCAGCAGTGACTCAGCCGAATCCGGTGAGCAGTTCTTC. Encoded protein: CASSDSAESGEQFF.

This sequence joins TRBV9 and TRBJ2-1; TRBD2 agrees at 9 bases. This CDR3 has 15 residues. Trimming cost V 6 bases and J 6 bases; bases outside gene matches: 10. In germline, CDR1 is SGDLS, CDR2 YYNGEE. The CDR3 reads CASTRAGGLLNEQFF. In DNA form, the CDR3 reads TGTGCCAGCACCCGAGCGGGAGGCCTACTCAATGAGCAGTTCTTC. The variable domain in full, with the rest retrieved from reference TRBV9 and TRBJ2-1, is DSGVTQTPKHLITATGQRVTLRCSPRSGDLSVYWYQQSLDQGLQFLIQYYNGEERAKGNILERFSAQQFPDLHSELNLSSLELGDSALYFCASTRAGGLLNEQFFGPGTRLTVL.

This clone showed up just a few times. This sequence joins TRBV24-1 and TRBJ2-1, with a tentative D call TRBD2 (6 bases). With 9 bases removed from V and 7 bases from J, the gap between germline ends came to 9 bases. The CDR3 length is 11 residues. Germline CDR1 and CDR2: KGHDR and SFDVKD. The DNA for the CDR3 is TGTGCCACCGCCCGGGGGAATGAGCAGTTCTTC. It is translated as CATARGNEQFF.

V gene TRBV18 combines with J gene TRBJ2-3; 7 bases fit TRBD2. Trimming removed 3 bases from V and 1 base from J; junction bases left unmatched: 10. This CDR3 comprises 17 residues. CDR1 KGHSH and CDR2 LQKENI come from the germline V gene. The CDR3 DNA follows: TGTGCCAGCTCACCCTCTTCTACTAGCGTGGGCACAGATACGCAGTATTTT. Translation: CASSPSSTSVGTDTQYF.

The chain uses TRBV7-2 and TRBJ2-1; the D gene is possibly TRBD2 (6 bases). The germline V gene has CDR1 SGHTA and CDR2 FQGNSA. The CDR3 runs to 16 residues. V dropped 1 base and J dropped 4 bases, with 14 bases sitting between them. The CDR3 DNA follows: TGTGCCAGCAGCTTAGACTCTGGGAGGACTTACAATGAGCAGTTCTTC. Its protein is CASSLDSGRTYNEQFF.

The chain has TRBV2 and TRBJ2-2, with a possible D match to TRBD1 (5 bases). Trimming shortened V by 7 bases and J by 2 bases, and 14 bases separated the two germline ends. There are 15 residues in the CDR3. Germline CDR1 SNHLY, CDR2 FYNNEI. The CDR3 nucleotides are TGTGCCAGCACGATGGGGCTTTTTAACACCGGGGAGCTGTTTTTT. This codes for CASTMGLFNTGELFF.

The CDR3 nucleotides read TGTGCCAGCAGTTACTACGGGACACAGGCAGATACGCAGTATTTT. Its protein product is CASSYYGTQADTQYF. The chain has TRBV6-5 and TRBJ2-3; weak D call: TRBD1 (6 bases). This CDR3 contains 15 residues. Germline V gene data show CDR1 as MNHEY and CDR2 as SVGAGI. Trimming pared 1 base from V and 4 bases from J, leaving 12 bases between.

This chain links TRBV11-3 with TRBJ2-3, with unresolved D. Germline V gene data show CDR1 as SGHNT and CDR2 as YENEEA. V was shortened by 4 bases and J by 0 bases, with 5 bases between the two germline ends. The CDR3 contains 13 residues. CDR3 bases: TGTGCCAGCAGCTCCCATAGCACAGATACGCAGTATTTT. Its translation: CASSSHSTDTQYF.

The rearrangement joins TRBV18 to TRBJ1-5, with D perhaps matching TRBD1 (6 bases). Per the germline V gene, CDR1 is KGHSH and CDR2 is LQKENI. Trimming pared 2 bases from V and 10 bases from J, leaving 18 bases between. The CDR3 is made up of 15 amino acids. The CDR3 DNA reads as TGTGCCAGCTCACCAGTCGGGGGGGCCGATATCCCCCAGCATTTT. It yields the protein CASSPVGGADIPQHF.

This chain joins TRBV29-1 and TRBJ1-5; weak D call: TRBD1 (5 bases). Germline V lookup: CDR1 SQVTM, CDR2 ANQGSEA. The V gene lost 4 bases and the J gene lost 0 bases, with 7 bases spanning the gap. The CDR3 contains 13 residues. The CDR3 region is CSVGQFSNQPQHF. CDR3 in DNA: TGCAGCGTTGGACAGTTTAGCAATCAGCCCCAGCATTTT.

By sample share, this clone is medium-sized. The rearrangement joins TRBV5-1 to TRBJ2-2; TRBD2 might be the D (6 bases). The CDR3 is 15 residues long. The germline gives CDR1 SGHRS, CDR2 YFSETQ. V was clipped by 3 bases and J by 2 bases, with 11 bases between them. The CDR3 protein is CASSWRDFNTGELFF. The CDR3 DNA reads as TGCGCCAGCAGCTGGAGGGACTTCAACACCGGGGAGCTGTTTTTT.

The rearrangement links TRBV5-1 to TRBJ1-1, with unresolved D. Germline CDR1 reads SGHRS; CDR2 reads YFSETQ. CDR3 length equals 12 residues. V was trimmed by 2 bases and J by 3 bases, leaving 5 bases between them. In DNA, the CDR3 is TGCGCCAGCAGCTTCGGGGACACTGAAGCTTTCTTT. Its translation is CASSFGDTEAFF.

This chain joins TRBV28 and TRBJ2-3; D is undetermined. Trimming took 2 bases from V and 0 from J, leaving 3 bases between them. In germline, CDR1 is MDHEN, CDR2 SYDVKM. This CDR3 contains 13 residues. The CDR3 bases are TGTGCCAGCAGTTTAGGCAGCACAGATACGCAGTATTTT. As protein: CASSLGSTDTQYF. The whole variable domain, remainder taken from reference TRBV28 and TRBJ2-3, is DVKVTQSSRYLVKRTGEKVFLECVQDMDHENMFWYRQDPGLGLRLIYFSYDVKMKEKGDIPEGYSVSREKKERFSLILESASTNQTSMYLCASSLGSTDTQYFGPGTRLTVL.

The chain carries TRBV28 and TRBJ1-5, with D possibly TRBD1 on 6 matching bases. Germline CDR1 and CDR2: MDHEN and SYDVKM. The CDR3 is made up of 15 amino acids. V gave up 3 bases and J gave up 9 bases, with 18 bases separating them. CDR3 region: CASSFKQGGVGPQHF. As DNA, the CDR3 is TGTGCCAGCAGTTTCAAGCAAGGGGGGGTAGGGCCCCAGCATTTT.

The chain couples TRBV4-2 to TRBJ1-2; D is perhaps TRBD1 (6 bases). The CDR3 runs to 15 residues. CDR1 is LGHNA, CDR2 YNFKEQ, per germline. The V end lost 0 bases, the J end lost 5 bases, and 13 bases lay between the germline ends. This CDR3 reads CASSQDLGQGYGYTF. CDR3 DNA sequence: TGTGCCAGCAGCCAAGATCTCGGGCAGGGGTATGGCTACACCTTC.

This clone occurred once. This sequence joins TRBV24-1 and TRBJ2-5; D may be TRBD1 (5 bases). The CDR3 totals 14 residues. Per the germline V gene, CDR1 is KGHDR and CDR2 is SFDVKD. V lost 1 base to trimming and J lost 3 bases, with 8 bases between them. CDR3: CATSDFSQEETQYF. In nucleotides, the CDR3 is TGTGCCACCAGTGATTTTTCACAGGAAGAGACCCAGTACTTC.

V usage is TRBV3-1 (or the pseudogene TRBV3-2) and J usage is TRBJ1-2, with D hard to call. Germline CDR1 is LGHDT and CDR2 is YNNKEL (reference sequence). Trimming stripped 4 bases from V and 7 bases from J, with 10 bases between. There are 12 residues in the CDR3. The CDR3: CASSPNEGGYTF. The CDR3 DNA reads as TGTGCCAGCAGCCCGAACGAGGGTGGCTACACCTTC.

The CDR3: CASSRGTEDSPLHF. The CDR3 nucleotides are TGTGCCAGCAGTCGCGGGACAGAGGATTCACCCCTCCACTTT. The J gene is TRBJ1-6, the V gene TRBV6-5, with 7 bases identical to TRBD1. V dropped 5 bases and J dropped 8; count of bases not matched to a gene: 6. CDR3 length: 14 residues. CDR1 is MNHEY, CDR2 SVGAGI, per germline.

V gene TRBV29-1 combines with J gene TRBJ2-3; 9 nucleotides align to TRBD2. Germline V gene sequence: CDR1 SQVTM, CDR2 ANQGSEA. The V segment lost 6 bases and the J segment 12 bases; nucleotides outside the gene matches: 4. CDR3 length: 10 amino acids. The CDR3 loop reads CSVNLAGQYF. The CDR3 nucleotides read TGCAGCGTCAACCTAGCGGGACAGTATTTT.

The chain carries TRBV19 and TRBJ2-3; 16 nucleotides line up with TRBD2. Germline V gene sequence: CDR1 LNHDA, CDR2 SQIVND (reference sequence). J was trimmed by 5 bases and V by 5 bases; bases with no gene match: 4. The CDR3 is made up of 16 amino acids. The CDR3 spells CASSQGLAGGQDTQYF. In DNA form, the CDR3 reads TGTGCCAGTAGTCAGGGACTAGCGGGGGGGCAAGATACGCAGTATTTT.

V is TRBV28 and J is TRBJ2-7, with 10 bases that match TRBD1. The CDR3 loop spans 14 amino acids. Trimming took 6 bases from V and 3 from J; bases not matched to a gene: 5. Germline V gene lookup returns CDR1 MDHEN and CDR2 SYDVKM. In nucleotides, the CDR3 is TGTGCCAGCAGACCGACAGGGGGCAACTACGAGCAGTACTTC. Protein sequence: CASRPTGGNYEQYF.

V and J are TRBV12-3 or TRBV12-4 and TRBJ2-7; TRBD2 matches at 8 bases. The CDR3 has 13 residues. The trim removed 7 bases at V and 5 bases at J, leaving 7 bases unmatched. CDR3 DNA: TGTGCCAGCAACAAAGCGGGAGTCGACGAGCAGTACTTC. Residues: CASNKAGVDEQYF.

The table lists this clone with a count of one. The chain has TRBV11-2 and TRBJ1-6; 7 bases match TRBD1. The germline CDR1 and CDR2 sequences are SGHAT and FQNNGV. The CDR3 has 14 residues. The J segment lost 10 bases and the V segment lost 3 bases, leaving 6 bases of the junction unmatched. The chain's CDR3 is CASSFLRDRSPLHF. As DNA, the CDR3 is TGTGCCAGCAGCTTTCTCCGGGACAGATCACCCCTCCACTTT.

The V gene is TRBV7-2, the J gene TRBJ2-7, with D possibly being TRBD1 (6 bases). In germline, CDR1 is SGHTA, CDR2 FQGNSA. Trimming stripped 3 bases from V and 1 base from J, with 10 bases between. The CDR3 spans 14 residues. The CDR3 nucleotides read TGTGCCAGCAGCTTCCCAGGGGAGTCCTACGAGCAGTACTTC. This codes for CASSFPGESYEQYF.

The chain has TRBV3-1 (or the pseudogene TRBV3-2) and TRBJ2-1, with unresolved D. The CDR3 runs to 15 residues. Germline V CDR1 and CDR2: LGHDT, YNNKEL (reference sequence). Trimming stripped 4 bases from V and 2 bases from J, with 12 bases between. The CDR3 region is CASSPRSSAYNEQFF. In DNA, the CDR3 is TGTGCCAGCAGCCCACGTAGTTCCGCCTACAATGAGCAGTTCTTC.

The chain is built from TRBV18 and TRBJ1-5, with TRBD1 matching 7 bases. The CDR3 runs to 18 residues. Germline CDR1 reads KGHSH; CDR2 reads LQKENI. Trimming took 5 bases from V and 5 from J; bases not matched to a gene: 18. The CDR3, as DNA: TGTGCCAGCTCAACGCAGGACCCCCTACAGGGGATGTATCAGCCCCAGCATTTT. Its translation is CASSTQDPLQGMYQPQHF. Using reference TRBV18 and TRBJ1-5 for the parts outside the CDR3, the full variable domain is NAGVMQNPRHLVRRRGQEARLRCSPMKGHSHVYWYRQLPEEGLKFMVYLQKENIIDESGMPKERFSAEFPKEGPSILRIQQVVRGDSAAYFCASSTQDPLQGMYQPQHFGDGTRLSIL.

V usage is TRBV7-6 and J usage is TRBJ1-4; 9 bases map to TRBD1. The V segment lost 3 bases and the J segment 8 bases; nucleotides outside the gene matches: 7. CDR1 SGHVS and CDR2 FNYEAQ come from the germline V gene. The CDR3 runs 15 residues. CDR3 loop: CASSFRGDREEKLFF. The CDR3 bases are TGTGCCAGCAGCTTTCGGGGGGACAGGGAGGAAAAACTGTTTTTT. The whole variable domain, filled in from reference TRBV7-6 and TRBJ1-4, reads GAGVSQSPRYKVTKRGQDVALRCDPISGHVSLYWYRQALGQGPEFLTYFNYEAQQDKSGLPNDRFSAERPEGSISTLTIQRTEQRDSAMYRCASSFRGDREEKLFFGSGTQLSVL.

This chain joins TRBV5-4 and TRBJ1-1, with 7 bases matching TRBD1. This CDR3 is 16 amino acids long. Unmatched junction bases numbered 12, after V lost 3 bases and J lost 4 bases. Germline-derived CDR1 and CDR2 are SGHNT and YYREEE (reference sequence). Here the CDR3 DNA reads TGTGCCAGCAGCTCCACAGGGGATTGGGGGGCCACTGAAGCTTTCTTT. Amino acids: CASSSTGDWGATEAFF.

V usage is TRBV4-2 and J usage is TRBJ2-3; 8 bases line up with TRBD2. Looked up from germline, CDR1 is LGHNA and CDR2 is YNFKEQ. J was trimmed by 1 base and V by 1 base; bases with no gene match: 7. The CDR3 spans 17 residues. CDR3 region: CASSQAGGSGGTDTQYF. The CDR3 nucleotides read TGTGCCAGCAGCCAAGCTGGGGGTAGCGGGGGCACAGATACGCAGTATTTT.

This clone was seen once. The chain employs TRBV19 and TRBJ2-2, with 8 positions matching TRBD2. The CDR3 extends over 14 amino acids. Germline V gene data show CDR1 as LNHDA and CDR2 as SQIVND (reference sequence). The ends lost 10 bases at V and 6 bases at J; junction bases unmatched: 10. The CDR3 spells CATRGGRSSGELFF. In nucleotides, the CDR3 is TGTGCCACCCGGGGGGGCCGATCGTCCGGGGAGCTGTTTTTT.